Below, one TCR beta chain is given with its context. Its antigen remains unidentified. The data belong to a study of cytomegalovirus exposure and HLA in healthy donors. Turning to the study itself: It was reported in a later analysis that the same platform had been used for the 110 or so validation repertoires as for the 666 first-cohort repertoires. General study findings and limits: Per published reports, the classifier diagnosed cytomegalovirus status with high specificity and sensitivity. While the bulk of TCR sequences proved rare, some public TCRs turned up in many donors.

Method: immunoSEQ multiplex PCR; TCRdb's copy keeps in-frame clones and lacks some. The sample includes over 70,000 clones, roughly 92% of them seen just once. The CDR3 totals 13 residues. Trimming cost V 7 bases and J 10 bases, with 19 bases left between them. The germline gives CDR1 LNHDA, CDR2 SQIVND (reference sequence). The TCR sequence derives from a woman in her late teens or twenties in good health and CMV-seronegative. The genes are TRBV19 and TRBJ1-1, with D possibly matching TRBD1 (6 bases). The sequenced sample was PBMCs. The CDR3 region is CASMGGGGRRAFF. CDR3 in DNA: TGTGCCAGTATGGGCGGGGGGGGGCGTAGAGCTTTCTTT.